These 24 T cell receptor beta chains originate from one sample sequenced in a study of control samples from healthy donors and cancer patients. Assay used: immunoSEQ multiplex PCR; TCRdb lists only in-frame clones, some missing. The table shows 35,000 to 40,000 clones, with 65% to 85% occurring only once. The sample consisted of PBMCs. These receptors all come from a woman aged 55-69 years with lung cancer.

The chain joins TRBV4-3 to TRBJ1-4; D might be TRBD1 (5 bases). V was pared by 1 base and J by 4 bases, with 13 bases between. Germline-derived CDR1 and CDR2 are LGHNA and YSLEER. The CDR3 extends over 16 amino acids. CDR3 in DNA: TGCGCCAGCAGCCAAGGGTGGGGGGAGTTTAATGAAAAACTGTTTTTT. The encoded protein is CASSQGWGEFNEKLFF.

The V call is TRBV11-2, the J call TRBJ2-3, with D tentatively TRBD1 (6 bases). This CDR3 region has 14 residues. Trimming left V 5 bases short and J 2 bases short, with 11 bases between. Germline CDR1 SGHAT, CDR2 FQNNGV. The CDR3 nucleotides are TGTGCCAGCAGCCAGGGGTATTCCACAGATACGCAGTATTTT. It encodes CASSQGYSTDTQYF.

The CDR3 DNA reads as TGTGCCATCAGTAGGGGGAGCGAGCAGTACTTC. This encodes CAISRGSEQYF. The V call is TRBV10-3, the J call TRBJ2-7; D is possibly TRBD1 (6 bases). This CDR3 spans 11 amino acids. Trimming shortened V by 5 bases and J by 6 bases, and 8 bases separated the two germline ends. CDR1 and CDR2 from the germline V gene are ENHRY and SYGVKD.

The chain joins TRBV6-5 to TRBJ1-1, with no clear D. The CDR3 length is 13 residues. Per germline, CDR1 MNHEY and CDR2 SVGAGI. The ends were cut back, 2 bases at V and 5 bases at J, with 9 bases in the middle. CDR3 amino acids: CASSYTRRTEAFF. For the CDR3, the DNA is TGTGCCAGCAGTTACACCCGGCGGACTGAAGCTTTCTTT.

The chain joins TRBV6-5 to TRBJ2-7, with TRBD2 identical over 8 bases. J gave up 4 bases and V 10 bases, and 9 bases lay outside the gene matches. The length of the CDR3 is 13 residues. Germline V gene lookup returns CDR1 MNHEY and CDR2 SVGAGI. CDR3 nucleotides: TGTGCCACCCTCAAGCGGGAGAAATACGAGCAGTACTTC. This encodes CATLKREKYEQYF.

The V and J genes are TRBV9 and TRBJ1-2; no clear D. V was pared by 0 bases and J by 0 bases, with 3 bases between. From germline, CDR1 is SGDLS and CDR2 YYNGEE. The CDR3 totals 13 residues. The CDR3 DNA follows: TGTGCCAGCAGCGTAGTACCTAACTATGGCTACACCTTC. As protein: CASSVVPNYGYTF.

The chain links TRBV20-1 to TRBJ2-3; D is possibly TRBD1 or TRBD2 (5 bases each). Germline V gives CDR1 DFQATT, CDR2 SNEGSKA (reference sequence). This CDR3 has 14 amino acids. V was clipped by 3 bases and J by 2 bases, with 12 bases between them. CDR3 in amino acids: CSASPSGTTDTQYF. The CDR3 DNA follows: TGCAGTGCTAGTCCCTCGGGGACCACAGATACGCAGTATTTT.

CDR3 DNA sequence: TGTGCCAGTAGTCCTCGAATCGGACAGGCCACTTTC. Its protein product is CASSPRIGQATF. This chain joins TRBV19 and TRBJ2-6; 7 bases agree with TRBD1. CDR1 and CDR2 from the germline V gene are LNHDA and SQIVND (reference sequence). This CDR3 is built from 12 residues. Unmatched junction bases numbered 11, after V lost 5 bases and J lost 19 bases.

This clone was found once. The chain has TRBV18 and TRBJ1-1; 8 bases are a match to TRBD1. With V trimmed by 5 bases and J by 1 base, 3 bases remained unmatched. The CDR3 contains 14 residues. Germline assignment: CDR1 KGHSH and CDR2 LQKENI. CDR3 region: CASSAGQANTEAFF. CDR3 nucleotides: TGTGCCAGCTCAGCGGGACAGGCGAACACTGAAGCTTTCTTT.

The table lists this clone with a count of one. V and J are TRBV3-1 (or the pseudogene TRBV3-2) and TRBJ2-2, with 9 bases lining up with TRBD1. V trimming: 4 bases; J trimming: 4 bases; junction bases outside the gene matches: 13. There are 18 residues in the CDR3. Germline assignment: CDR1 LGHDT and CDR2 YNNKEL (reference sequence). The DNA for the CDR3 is TGTGCCAGCAGCCCCGACAGGGGGGCTCCCTATTTCACCGGGGAGCTGTTTTTT. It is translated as CASSPDRGAPYFTGELFF.

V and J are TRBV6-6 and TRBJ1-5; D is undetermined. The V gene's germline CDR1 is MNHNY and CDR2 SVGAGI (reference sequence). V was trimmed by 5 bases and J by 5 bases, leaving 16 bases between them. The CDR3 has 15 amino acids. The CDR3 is CASSLHLPGDQPQHF. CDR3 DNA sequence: TGTGCCAGCAGTCTCCATCTGCCTGGCGATCAGCCCCAGCATTTT.

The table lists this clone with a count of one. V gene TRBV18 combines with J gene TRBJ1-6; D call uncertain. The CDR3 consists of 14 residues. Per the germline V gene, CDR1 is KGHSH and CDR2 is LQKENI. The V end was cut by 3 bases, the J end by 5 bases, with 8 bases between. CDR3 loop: CASSPTKDNSPLHF. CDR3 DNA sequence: TGTGCCAGCTCACCTACGAAGGATAATTCACCCCTCCACTTT.

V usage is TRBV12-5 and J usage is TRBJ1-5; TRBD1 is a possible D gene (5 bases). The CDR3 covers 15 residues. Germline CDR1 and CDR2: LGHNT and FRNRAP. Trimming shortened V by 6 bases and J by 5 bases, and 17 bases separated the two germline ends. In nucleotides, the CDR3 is TGTGCTAGTGGCCCCGGGACGGCGGTGGATCAGCCCCAGCATTTT. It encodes CASGPGTAVDQPQHF.

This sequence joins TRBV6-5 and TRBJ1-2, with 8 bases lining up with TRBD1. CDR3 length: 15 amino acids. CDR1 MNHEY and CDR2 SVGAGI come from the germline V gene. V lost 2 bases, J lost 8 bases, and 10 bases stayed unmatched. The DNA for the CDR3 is TGTGCCAGCAGTTACGATGGACAGGGTTGGCGCGGCTACACCTTC. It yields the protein CASSYDGQGWRGYTF.

CDR3 DNA sequence: TGTGCCAGCAGCTTAGATTGGGGACAGGGGATTAATGAGCAGTTCTTC. Translated, it gives CASSLDWGQGINEQFF. The rearrangement uses TRBV7-9 and TRBJ2-1; the match to TRBD1 covers 10 bases. This CDR3 is built from 16 residues. The trim removed 1 base at V and 7 bases at J, leaving 7 bases unmatched. Germline lookup yields CDR1 SEHNR and CDR2 FQNEAQ (reference sequence).

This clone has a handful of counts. The CDR3 spells CASRRPSGREDSPLHF. The DNA for the CDR3 is TGTGCCAGCAGGAGGCCGTCGGGAAGGGAAGATTCACCCCTCCACTTT. J is TRBJ1-6 and V is TRBV19; D gene unclear. CDR1 and CDR2 from the germline V gene are LNHDA and SQIVND (reference sequence). The V gene lost 9 bases and the J gene lost 8 bases, with 23 bases spanning the gap. This CDR3 spans 16 amino acids.

The CDR3 protein is CASSLIGVGEQYF. CDR3 DNA: TGTGCCAGCAGCCTCATAGGAGTAGGGGAGCAGTACTTC. This chain joins TRBV25-1 and TRBJ2-7; D is unresolved. V was trimmed by 6 bases and J by 7 bases, leaving 16 bases between them. CDR1 MGHDK and CDR2 SYGVNS come from the germline V gene. The length of the CDR3 is 13 residues.

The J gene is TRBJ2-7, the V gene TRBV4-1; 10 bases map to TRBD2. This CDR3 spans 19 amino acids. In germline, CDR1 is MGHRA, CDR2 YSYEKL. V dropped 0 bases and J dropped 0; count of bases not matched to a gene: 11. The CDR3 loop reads CASSQDLGPLAGASYEQYF. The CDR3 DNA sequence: TGCGCCAGCAGCCAAGATCTTGGACCTCTAGCGGGGGCCTCCTACGAGCAGTACTTC.

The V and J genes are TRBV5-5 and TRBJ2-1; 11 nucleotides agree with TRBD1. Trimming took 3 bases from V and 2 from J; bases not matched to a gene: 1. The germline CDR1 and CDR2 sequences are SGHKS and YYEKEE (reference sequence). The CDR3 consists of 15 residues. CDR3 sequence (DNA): TGTGCCAGCAGCTGGGGACAGGGGGCCTACAATGAGCAGTTCTTC. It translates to CASSWGQGAYNEQFF.

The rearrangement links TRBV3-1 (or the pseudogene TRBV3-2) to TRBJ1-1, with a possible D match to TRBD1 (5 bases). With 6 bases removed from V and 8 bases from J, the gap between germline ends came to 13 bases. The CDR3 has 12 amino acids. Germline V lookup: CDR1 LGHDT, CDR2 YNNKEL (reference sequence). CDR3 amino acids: CASSRAGLEAFF. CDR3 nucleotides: TGTGCCAGCAGTCGCGCGGGACTAGAAGCTTTCTTT.

The CDR3 protein is CSASKGTNTEAFF. Written as DNA, the CDR3 is TGCAGTGCTAGTAAGGGAACGAACACTGAAGCTTTCTTT. This chain joins TRBV20-1 and TRBJ1-1; D gene ambiguous. Germline V gene lookup returns CDR1 DFQATT and CDR2 SNEGSKA (reference sequence). The length of the CDR3 is 13 residues. Trimming shortened V by 3 bases and J by 1 base, and 9 bases separated the two germline ends.

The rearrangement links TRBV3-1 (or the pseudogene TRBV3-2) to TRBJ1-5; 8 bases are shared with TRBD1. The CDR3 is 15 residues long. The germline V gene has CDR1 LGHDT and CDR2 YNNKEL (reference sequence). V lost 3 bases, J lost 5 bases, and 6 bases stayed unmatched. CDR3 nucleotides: TGTGCCAGCAGCCACAGCAGGGGGCTAGATCAGCCCCAGCATTTT. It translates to CASSHSRGLDQPQHF.

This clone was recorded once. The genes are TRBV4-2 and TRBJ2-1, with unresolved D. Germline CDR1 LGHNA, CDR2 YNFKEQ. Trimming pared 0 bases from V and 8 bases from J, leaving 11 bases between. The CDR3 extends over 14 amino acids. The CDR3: CASSQEGGPDEQFF. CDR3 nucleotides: TGTGCCAGCAGCCAAGAAGGTGGGCCGGATGAGCAGTTCTTC.

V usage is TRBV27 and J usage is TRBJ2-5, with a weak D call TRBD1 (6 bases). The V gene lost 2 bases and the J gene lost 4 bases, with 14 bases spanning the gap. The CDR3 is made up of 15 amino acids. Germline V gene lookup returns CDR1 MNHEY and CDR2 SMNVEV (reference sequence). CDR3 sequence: CASSLILSGAETQYF. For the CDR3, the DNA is TGTGCCAGCAGTTTAATTTTGTCAGGGGCAGAGACCCAGTACTTC.